Below, one TCR beta chain is given with its context. The data originate from a study of blood T cell repertoires in COVID-19. Overall study context: Samples representing acute and convalescent COVID-19 were sourced from the United States, Italy and Spain. Nucleic acid was either cDNA or gDNA, and it came from T cells, B-cell-depleted T cells, or PBMCs.

Trimming left V 6 bases short and J 2 bases short, with 13 bases between. The CDR3 is made up of 15 amino acids. In germline, CDR1 is KGHSH, CDR2 LQKENI. The authors' processing: Estimated nucleated cell counts came from reference gene primer amplification. This table comes from immunoSEQ multiplex PCR, and its TCRdb copy is limited to in-frame clones, with some not included. V and J calls plus clone size are reproduced from that table; the DNA served to infer D and trimming. The sample yields under 200,000 clones, around 80% seen once. This rearrangement joins TRBV18 to TRBJ2-2; D gene uncertain. The sequencing sample was made of peripheral blood. This sequence was found in a man aged 65 to 79 with active or convalescent COVID-19. In DNA, the CDR3 is TGTGCCAGCTCTCGGTCAAGCACCAACACCGGGGAGCTGTTTTTT. It yields the protein CASSRSSTNTGELFF.